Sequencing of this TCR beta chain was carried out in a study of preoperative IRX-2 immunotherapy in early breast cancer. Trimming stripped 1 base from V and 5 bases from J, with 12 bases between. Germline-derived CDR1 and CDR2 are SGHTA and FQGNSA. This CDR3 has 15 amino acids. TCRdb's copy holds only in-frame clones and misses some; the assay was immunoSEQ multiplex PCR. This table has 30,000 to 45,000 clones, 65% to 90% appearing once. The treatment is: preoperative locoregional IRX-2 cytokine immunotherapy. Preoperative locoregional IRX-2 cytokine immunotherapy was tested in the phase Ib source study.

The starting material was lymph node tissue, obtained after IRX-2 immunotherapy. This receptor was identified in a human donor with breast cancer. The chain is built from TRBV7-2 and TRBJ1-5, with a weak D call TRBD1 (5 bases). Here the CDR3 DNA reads TGTGCCAGCAGCTTAGTATCGCAGGGCCATCAGCCCCAGCATTTT. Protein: CASSLVSQGHQPQHF.